These 9 T cell receptor beta chains share one sample of origin, sequenced in a study of cytomegalovirus exposure and HLA in healthy donors. PCR employed 60 Vbeta and 13 Jbeta primers. Assay: immunoSEQ multiplex PCR; the TCRdb copy retains only in-frame clones and omits some. The sample carries about 120,000 clones, over 9.5% recorded once. Sequencing used PBMCs. Every receptor here comes from a woman under 30 in good health and CMV-seropositive.

This clone showed up just a few times. J is TRBJ2-6 and V is TRBV2; 9 nucleotides match TRBD1. The germline gives CDR1 SNHLY, CDR2 FYNNEI. V trimming: 4 bases; J trimming: 0 bases; junction bases outside the gene matches: 7. This CDR3 is built from 18 residues. The CDR3 DNA reads TGTGCCAGCAGTGCACACGGGACAGGGAGCTCTGGGGCCAACGTCCTGACTTTC. Protein: CASSAHGTGSSGANVLTF.

This clone appeared once. V is TRBV11-2 and J is TRBJ2-1; TRBD2 aligns across 7 bases. Trimming removed 1 base from V and 6 bases from J; junction bases left unmatched: 9. Germline V gives CDR1 SGHAT, CDR2 FQNNGV. There are 16 residues in the CDR3. The CDR3 here is CASSLVWASGLNEQFF. The CDR3 bases are TGTGCCAGCAGCTTAGTTTGGGCTAGCGGACTCAATGAGCAGTTCTTC.

The rearrangement links TRBV7-9 to TRBJ2-3; 7 bases are a match to TRBD2. The CDR3 spans 16 residues. Germline V gene sequence: CDR1 SEHNR, CDR2 FQNEAQ (reference sequence). Trimming cost V 3 bases and J 6 bases; bases outside gene matches: 12. The CDR3 region is CASSFGGRREWDTQYF. Written as DNA, the CDR3 is TGTGCCAGCAGCTTCGGCGGGAGAAGGGAATGGGATACGCAGTATTTT.

This sequence joins TRBV5-4 and TRBJ2-1, with D perhaps TRBD2 (6 bases). The V gene lost 3 bases and the J gene lost 6 bases, with 7 bases spanning the gap. The germline gives CDR1 SGHNT, CDR2 YYREEE (reference sequence). The CDR3 loop spans 12 amino acids. CDR3 in DNA: TGTGCCAGCAGCTATAGCGGCAATGAGCAGTTCTTC. Translating it yields CASSYSGNEQFF. The full variable domain, completed using reference TRBV5-4 and TRBJ2-1, is ETGVTQSPTHLIKTRGQQVTLRCSSQSGHNTVSWYQQALGQGPQFIFQYYREEENGRGNFPPRFSGLQFPNYSSELNVNALELDDSALYLCASSYSGNEQFFGPGTRLTVL.

The chain combines TRBV2 with TRBJ1-4; perhaps TRBD1 as D (5 bases). Trimming shortened V by 5 bases and J by 0 bases, and 10 bases separated the two germline ends. This CDR3 comprises 15 residues. The V gene's germline CDR1 is SNHLY and CDR2 FYNNEI. CDR3 sequence: CASSPGASTNEKLFF. CDR3 in DNA: TGTGCCAGCAGTCCTGGGGCTTCAACTAATGAAAAACTGTTTTTT.

The chain carries TRBV27 and TRBJ1-1; D call uncertain. This CDR3 has 17 amino acids. The germline V gene encodes CDR1 MNHEY and CDR2 SMNVEV (reference sequence). V lost 2 bases and J 6 bases, leaving 22 bases between the germline ends. The chain's CDR3 is CASSLRGSGYKDPEAFF. CDR3 nucleotides: TGTGCCAGCAGTTTACGGGGAAGTGGGTATAAGGATCCTGAAGCTTTCTTT.

The chain recombines TRBV30 with TRBJ2-7, with 8 nucleotides matching TRBD1. The CDR3 runs to 14 residues. The V segment lost 1 base and the J segment 1 base; nucleotides outside the gene matches: 3. Germline values: CDR1 GTSNPN, CDR2 SVGIG (reference sequence). The DNA for the CDR3 is TGTGCCTGGAGTGGGGGGACAGGATCCTACGAGCAGTACTTC. Its protein product is CAWSGGTGSYEQYF. Full variable domain (rest looked up from reference TRBV30 and TRBJ2-7): SQTIHQWPATLVQPVGSPLSLECTVEGTSNPNLYWYRQAAGRGLQLLFYSVGIGQISSEVPQNLSASRPQDRQFILSSKKLLLSDSGFYLCAWSGGTGSYEQYFGPGTRLTVT.

CDR3 sequence (DNA): TGCGCCAGCAGCTTGGCTGACAGGGGGCTAGGCACAGATACGCAGTATTTT. As protein: CASSLADRGLGTDTQYF. The rearrangement links TRBV5-1 to TRBJ2-3; 10 bases agree with TRBD1. With 0 bases clipped from V and 1 base from J, the junction kept 5 bases outside the gene matches. CDR1 is SGHRS and CDR2 is YFSETQ in the germline V gene. There are 17 residues in the CDR3.

This clone appeared a few times. The chain uses TRBV7-9 and TRBJ2-3; D unresolved. V was trimmed by 1 base and J by 0 bases, leaving 5 bases between them. The CDR3 has 14 residues. Germline CDR1 reads SEHNR; CDR2 reads FQNEAQ (reference sequence). The DNA for the CDR3 is TGTGCCAGCAGCTTAGTAACTAGCACAGATACGCAGTATTTT. This codes for CASSLVTSTDTQYF. The full variable domain, with the rest looked up from reference TRBV7-9 and TRBJ2-3, is DTGVSQNPRHKITKRGQNVTFRCDPISEHNRLYWYRQTLGQGPEFLTYFQNEAQLEKSRLLSDRFSAERPKGSFSTLEIQRTEQGDSAMYLCASSLVTSTDTQYFGPGTRLTVL.